The present entry profiles one T cell receptor beta chain with its context. Participant reports of clinical history set cohort assignment. Recovered status applied to Cohort 3 donors who had two consecutive negative PCRs. It also applied to those with clearance or with symptom resolution. The CDR3 length is 11 residues. The sample originates from a study of blood T cell repertoires in COVID-19. Only in-frame clones appear in the TCRdb table, and some are missing; sequencing was by immunoSEQ multiplex PCR. The sample has 370,000 or so clones, about 87% seen once. This TCR derives from a man aged 25-45 years who had recovered from COVID-19. The rearrangement joins TRBV21-1 to TRBJ2-7; no check of the table's D call, TRBD2, against the DNA was made. TRBV21-1 is recorded as a pseudogene. What was sequenced was PBMCs or T cells enriched from blood (not recorded which). Here the CDR3 DNA reads TGTGCCAGCAGCAAAAGCGGCGAGCAGTACTTC. Its protein is CASSKSGEQYF.